Listed below are T cell receptor beta chains from one sample, sequenced in a study of control samples from healthy donors and cancer patients. This table comes from immunoSEQ multiplex PCR, and its TCRdb copy is limited to in-frame clones, with some not included. In the table there are over 150,000 clones, around 94% of which are singletons. What was sequenced was PBMCs. These receptors originate from a man in his fifties or sixties with colorectal cancer. The CDR3 runs from the conserved cysteine through the conserved F or W. A D gene is named only where the DNA matches it firmly. The size of a clone is reported for some rows only, either as once, few or many, or as a class for expanded clones.

>TRBV18|-|-|TRBJ2-2
CASSPLDTTRTGELFF
TGTGCCAGCTCACCACTCGACACCACTCGCACCGGGGAGCTGTTTTTT
>TRBV5-6|TRBD1|-|TRBJ1-1
CASSPTGGGFNAEAFF
TGTGCCAGCAGCCCGACAGGGGGCGGATTTAATGCTGAAGCTTTCTTT
>TRBV24-1|TRBD1|-|TRBJ2-1
CATSAGQGAYEQFF
TGTGCCACCAGTGCCGGTCAGGGGGCTTATGAGCAGTTCTTC
>TRBV7-9|-|-|TRBJ2-5
CASSSGQEAQYF
TGTGCCAGCAGCTCAGGACAAGAGGCCCAGTACTTC
>TRBV5-1|TRBD2|-|TRBJ2-7
CASSPRTSGVYEQYF
TGCGCCAGCAGCCCCCGGACTAGCGGGGTCTACGAGCAGTACTTC
>TRBV30|TRBD1|once|TRBJ1-4
CAWSVQGGDEKLFF
TGTGCCTGGAGTGTACAGGGGGGCGACGAAAAACTGTTTTTT
>TRBV4-1|TRBD1|-|TRBJ1-2
CASSQDGGQNYGYTF
TGCGCCAGCAGCCAAGATGGGGGACAGAACTATGGCTACACCTTC
>TRBV7-2|-|-|TRBJ2-6
CASSLAVGPGANVLTF
TGTGCCAGCAGCTTAGCGGTAGGGCCTGGGGCCAACGTCCTGACTTTC
>TRBV9|TRBD1|-|TRBJ2-7
CASSVGLMDRGFRYEQYF
TGTGCCAGCAGCGTAGGTCTTATGGACAGGGGGTTTAGATACGAGCAGTACTTC
>TRBV5-1|-|-|TRBJ2-5
CASSLDRSQETQYF
TGCGCCAGCAGCCTGGACAGATCCCAAGAGACCCAGTACTTC
>TRBV4-1|TRBD1|once|TRBJ1-1
CASTPTWDRGRKGPEAFF
TGCGCCAGCACCCCGACCTGGGACAGGGGGCGCAAGGGCCCTGAAGCTTTCTTT
>TRBV7-9|-|-|TRBJ2-5
CASSPFDGAQETQYF
TGTGCCAGCAGCCCCTTCGACGGGGCGCAAGAGACCCAGTACTTC
>TRBV7-8|-|-|TRBJ1-5
CASSLGSREGGQPQHF
TGTGCCAGCAGCTTAGGGAGCAGGGAAGGGGGGCAGCCCCAGCATTTT
>TRBV18|-|-|TRBJ2-5
CASSGSFDRYQETQYF
TGTGCCAGCTCAGGAAGCTTCGACAGATACCAAGAGACCCAGTACTTC
>TRBV3-1/TRBV3-2|TRBD1|once|TRBJ1-2
CASSQGTGTGQGYTF
TGTGCCAGCAGCCAAGGTACCGGGACAGGACAAGGCTACACCTTC
>TRBV3-1/TRBV3-2|TRBD1|-|TRBJ1-1
CARGAGGGGYTEAFF
TGTGCCAGGGGGGCAGGGGGAGGGGGATACACTGAAGCTTTCTTT
>TRBV19|-|-|TRBJ1-1
CASSDAPNTEAFF
TGTGCCAGTAGTGACGCACCGAACACTGAAGCTTTCTTT
>TRBV24-1|-|few|TRBJ2-4
CATSDFQNIQYF
TGTGCCACCAGTGATTTCCAAAACATTCAGTACTTC
>TRBV2|-|-|TRBJ1-3
CASSIQEVSGNTIYF
TGTGCCAGCAGCATCCAGGAAGTCTCTGGAAACACCATATATTTT
>TRBV24-1|TRBD2|-|TRBJ2-3
CATSEVAGGLTDTQYF
TGTGCCACCAGTGAGGTAGCGGGGGGCCTCACAGATACGCAGTATTTT
>TRBV19|-|-|TRBJ1-2
CASSIPGHYGYTF
TGTGCCAGTAGTATTCCGGGCCACTATGGCTACACCTTC
>TRBV20-1|-|-|TRBJ2-3
CSASLRGTQYF
TGCAGTGCGTCACTGCGGGGTACGCAGTATTTT
>TRBV21-1|-|-|TRBJ2-1
CASSKVPSGGFYNEQFF
TGTGCCAGCAGCAAAGTCCCTAGCGGGGGTTTTTACAATGAGCAGTTCTTC
>TRBV5-4|-|-|TRBJ2-3
CASSRQGGPGTDTQYF
TGTGCCAGCAGCCGCCAGGGGGGCCCTGGAACAGATACGCAGTATTTT
>TRBV6-6|-|-|TRBJ2-6
CASSYERLSGANVLTF
TGTGCCAGCAGTTACGAGCGGCTCTCTGGGGCCAACGTCCTGACTTTC
>TRBV9|TRBD2|-|TRBJ2-7
CASSSGLAGENYEQYF
TGTGCCAGCAGCTCGGGACTAGCGGGGGAGAACTACGAGCAGTACTTC
>TRBV11-3|-|-|TRBJ1-5
CASSPPGGNQPQHF
TGTGCCAGCAGTCCCCCGGGGGGCAATCAGCCCCAGCATTTT
>TRBV27|TRBD1|-|TRBJ1-4
CASSLTGGREKLFF
TGTGCCAGCAGTCTGACAGGGGGAAGGGAAAAACTGTTTTTT
>TRBV9|TRBD2|-|TRBJ2-1
CASSVVGGGAYNEQFF
TGTGCCAGCAGCGTAGTAGGCGGGGGGGCCTACAATGAGCAGTTCTTC
>TRBV7-9|-|-|TRBJ1-2
CASSLDNSYTF
TGTGCCAGCAGCTTAGACAATAGCTACACCTTC
>TRBV10-3|-|-|TRBJ1-2
CAISGGAHDYTF
TGTGCCATCAGTGGGGGGGCACATGACTACACCTTC
>TRBV11-2|-|-|TRBJ2-7
CASSSWGEPYEQYF
TGTGCCAGCAGCTCCTGGGGGGAGCCCTACGAGCAGTACTTC
>TRBV14|-|-|TRBJ1-6
CASSQVGTGGSPLHF
TGTGCCAGCAGCCAAGTGGGAACGGGAGGGTCACCCCTCCACTTT
>TRBV5-4|TRBD2|-|TRBJ2-1
CASSLDSGVINEQFF
TGTGCCAGCAGCTTGGATAGCGGGGTTATAAATGAGCAGTTCTTC
>TRBV7-2|TRBD1|few|TRBJ1-5
CASSSGQGDQPQHF
TGTGCCAGCAGCTCCGGACAGGGGGATCAGCCCCAGCATTTT
>TRBV11-2|-|once|TRBJ2-7
CASSFSGTQYEQYF
TGTGCCAGCAGCTTTTCCGGGACTCAGTACGAGCAGTACTTC
>TRBV24-1|-|-|TRBJ2-7
CATSDADSYEQYF
TGTGCCACCAGTGATGCGGACAGTTACGAGCAGTACTTC
>TRBV6-2/TRBV6-3|-|-|TRBJ2-7
CASSRGGSGEQYF
TGTGCCAGCAGCAGAGGTGGCAGTGGGGAGCAGTACTTC
>TRBV5-1|TRBD2|-|TRBJ2-3
CASSLTRGVTDTQYF
TGCGCCAGCAGCTTGACTCGGGGGGTCACAGATACGCAGTATTTT
>TRBV12-3/TRBV12-4|-|-|TRBJ1-2
CASSLRADWGYTF
TGTGCCAGCAGTTTAAGGGCAGATTGGGGCTACACCTTC
>TRBV12-3/TRBV12-4|-|once|TRBJ2-2
CASTISTGELFF
TGTGCCAGCACCATCAGTACCGGGGAGCTGTTTTTT
>TRBV2|TRBD1|-|TRBJ2-1
CASSDLGQGASNEQFF
TGTGCCAGCAGTGATCTCGGACAGGGGGCTTCCAATGAGCAGTTCTTC
>TRBV4-1|-|-|TRBJ1-5
CASSQTGGPGPQHF
TGCGCCAGCAGCCAAACGGGAGGGCCAGGGCCCCAGCATTTT
>TRBV6-5|TRBD1|-|TRBJ1-5
CASSQGAGQPQHF
TGTGCCAGCAGTCAGGGGGCTGGTCAGCCCCAGCATTTT
>TRBV6-1|TRBD2|once|TRBJ2-4
CASSATSGGASKNIQYF
TGTGCCAGCAGTGCAACTAGCGGGGGGGCGTCCAAAAACATTCAGTACTTC